The 21 T cell receptor beta chains reported below all come from one sample, sequenced in a study of T cell repertoires in ileal Crohn's disease. The time point was: neoterminal ileum biopsy at postoperative endoscopy, about 6 months after surgery. TCRdb's copy holds only in-frame clones and misses some; the assay was immunoSEQ multiplex PCR. Here the sample spans about 13,000 clones, 65% to 80% being singletons. The sequencing input was ileal tissue. These receptors came from an adult with Crohn's disease.

The chain combines TRBV27 with TRBJ2-3; D remains ambiguous. The germline CDR1 and CDR2 sequences are MNHEY and SMNVEV (reference sequence). Trimming pared 5 bases from V and 6 bases from J, leaving 12 bases between. The CDR3 runs 13 residues. The CDR3 spells CASSITRWDTQYF. CDR3 coding DNA: TGTGCCAGCAGTATCACCCGGTGGGATACGCAGTATTTT.

This clone qualifies as medium-sized (0.01 to 0.1%). The same CDR3 also results from other DNA sequences found in this sample. The rearrangement uses TRBV7-9 and TRBJ2-7; TRBD1 matches 8 bases. The CDR3 runs 14 residues. The ends lost 5 bases at V and 0 bases at J; junction bases unmatched: 3. Germline CDR1 and CDR2: SEHNR and FQNEAQ (reference sequence). CDR3 bases: TGTGCCAGCAGCCTGGGACAGGCCTCCTACGAGCAGTACTTC. Residues: CASSLGQASYEQYF.

This clone was observed a few times. This chain links TRBV27 with TRBJ2-7, with D possibly being TRBD1 (5 bases). With 3 bases removed from V and 3 bases from J, the gap between germline ends came to 9 bases. Germline V CDR1 and CDR2: MNHEY, SMNVEV (reference sequence). The CDR3 runs 13 residues. The CDR3 bases are TGTGCCAGCAGTTTGGGCAGGGTCTACGAGCAGTACTTC. It yields the protein CASSLGRVYEQYF.

The chain links TRBV7-6 to TRBJ2-3; D is uncertain. With 0 bases removed from V and 4 bases from J, the gap between germline ends came to 5 bases. CDR1 and CDR2 from the germline V gene are SGHVS and FNYEAQ. This CDR3 is 13 amino acids long. The CDR3 sequence: CASSLAQADTQYF. The CDR3 DNA follows: TGTGCCAGCAGCTTAGCGCAGGCAGATACGCAGTATTTT. Based on the CDR3 plus reference TRBV7-6 and TRBJ2-3, the full variable domain is GAGVSQSPRYKVTKRGQDVALRCDPISGHVSLYWYRQALGQGPEFLTYFNYEAQQDKSGLPNDRFSAERPEGSISTLTIQRTEQRDSAMYRCASSLAQADTQYFGPGTRLTVL.

This clone was counted between two and nine times. This rearrangement joins TRBV19 to TRBJ1-2, with D perhaps matching TRBD1 (6 bases). This CDR3 is built from 13 residues. Germline lookup yields CDR1 LNHDA and CDR2 SQIVND (reference sequence). The V end was cut by 3 bases, the J end by 3 bases, with 8 bases between. The CDR3 DNA follows: TGTGCCAGTAGTATGAGACAGGACTATGGCTACACCTTC. Translating gives CASSMRQDYGYTF.

This clone was seen only once. The rearrangement links TRBV27 to TRBJ1-4, with D unresolved. Germline V lookup: CDR1 MNHEY, CDR2 SMNVEV (reference sequence). The CDR3 length is 14 residues. Between the trimmed V and J ends, which lost 9 bases and 4 bases, there was a span of 15 bases. The chain's CDR3 is CASWKRGFNEKLFF. CDR3 sequence (DNA): TGTGCCAGTTGGAAACGGGGATTTAATGAAAAACTGTTTTTT.

This clone showed up just a few times. This sample includes further DNA sequences coding for the same CDR3. The rearrangement uses TRBV28 and TRBJ2-5; TRBD2 aligns across 11 bases. CDR3 size: 14 residues. J gave up 4 bases and V 5 bases, and 3 bases lay outside the gene matches. CDR1 is MDHEN, CDR2 SYDVKM, per germline. This CDR3 is CASSLSGGGETQYF. The DNA of the CDR3 is TGTGCCAGCAGTCTTAGCGGGGGGGGAGAGACCCAGTACTTC. Drawing the rest from reference TRBV28 and TRBJ2-5, the complete variable domain is DVKVTQSSRYLVKRTGEKVFLECVQDMDHENMFWYRQDPGLGLRLIYFSYDVKMKEKGDIPEGYSVSREKKERFSLILESASTNQTSMYLCASSLSGGGETQYFGPGTRLLVL.

The V call is TRBV7-9, the J call TRBJ2-7; 7 bases are a match to TRBD1. Germline V gene lookup returns CDR1 SEHNR and CDR2 FQNEAQ (reference sequence). The trim removed 6 bases at V and 5 bases at J, leaving 7 bases unmatched. The CDR3 totals 13 residues. This chain's CDR3 is CASSSGGKDEQYF. The CDR3 bases are TGTGCCAGCAGTTCAGGGGGTAAGGACGAGCAGTACTTC.

This chain uses TRBV7-2 with TRBJ2-6; D uncertain. CDR3 size: 15 residues. CDR1 is SGHTA, CDR2 FQGNSA, per germline. V lost 1 base and J 0 bases, leaving 4 bases between the germline ends. The CDR3 loop is CASSLDSSGANVLTF. The CDR3 DNA reads TGTGCCAGCAGCTTAGACTCCTCTGGGGCCAACGTCCTGACTTTC.

This rearrangement joins TRBV28 to TRBJ1-2; D is uncertain. In germline, CDR1 is MDHEN, CDR2 SYDVKM. V was clipped by 6 bases and J by 8 bases, with 16 bases between them. CDR3 length: 13 residues. CDR3 protein: CASSPELARGYTF. CDR3 nucleotides: TGTGCCAGCAGCCCCGAACTCGCGCGCGGCTACACCTTC.

This chain joins TRBV4-2 and TRBJ1-4; 9 bases map to TRBD1. V shed 0 bases and J 8 bases; nucleotides not matched to a gene: 7. Germline V gene lookup returns CDR1 LGHNA and CDR2 YNFKEQ. The CDR3 has 16 residues. For the CDR3, the DNA is TGTGCCAGCAGCCAAGATATGGGACAGGGACGAGAAAAACTGTTTTTT. Translation: CASSQDMGQGREKLFF.

The rearrangement joins TRBV2 to TRBJ2-2, with D possibly matching TRBD2 (5 bases). Germline lookup yields CDR1 SNHLY and CDR2 FYNNEI. V was clipped by 2 bases and J by 0 bases, with 7 bases between them. This CDR3 has 15 residues. Here the CDR3 reads CASSERRANTGELFF. CDR3 sequence (DNA): TGTGCCAGCAGTGAACGGCGGGCGAACACCGGGGAGCTGTTTTTT.

The chain employs TRBV10-3 and TRBJ2-2, with D hard to call. The V gene lost 4 bases and the J gene lost 4 bases, with 4 bases spanning the gap. CDR3 length: 12 residues. Germline assignment: CDR1 ENHRY and CDR2 SYGVKD. CDR3 coding DNA: TGTGCCATCAGTGGGAGCACCGGGGAGCTGTTTTTT. Its translation: CAISGSTGELFF.

The V and J genes are TRBV30 and TRBJ1-2; no clear D gene. The V end was cut by 1 base, the J end by 8 bases, with 14 bases between. Per the germline V gene, CDR1 is GTSNPN and CDR2 is SVGIG (reference sequence). The CDR3 runs 13 residues. CDR3 sequence: CAWSGELQNGYTF. In DNA form, the CDR3 reads TGTGCCTGGAGTGGAGAGTTACAGAACGGCTACACCTTC.

This clone was counted a single time. The V call is TRBV9, the J call TRBJ1-2, with D unresolved. The V end was cut by 4 bases, the J end by 6 bases, with 13 bases between. From germline, CDR1 is SGDLS and CDR2 YYNGEE. This CDR3 region has 13 residues. The chain's CDR3 is CASSQDLGDGYTF. CDR3 bases: TGTGCCAGCAGCCAAGATTTGGGCGATGGCTACACCTTC.

J is TRBJ2-7 and V is TRBV5-1; the match to TRBD1 covers 7 bases. The length of the CDR3 is 16 residues. The germline CDR1 and CDR2 sequences are SGHRS and YFSETQ. V was clipped by 3 bases and J by 1 base; unmatched bases: 10. CDR3 DNA sequence: TGCGCCAGCAGCTCAACGAGACAGGGAAGGTCCTACGAGCAGTACTTC. Translating it yields CASSSTRQGRSYEQYF.

The CDR3 nucleotides are TGTGCCAGTACCCAGACAGGGGGAGAAATTAACTATGGCTACACCTTC. Translation gives CASTQTGGEINYGYTF. The chain combines TRBV19 with TRBJ1-2, with 9 bases that match TRBD1. Germline V gene lookup returns CDR1 LNHDA and CDR2 SQIVND (reference sequence). This CDR3 spans 16 amino acids. V lost 7 bases to trimming and J lost 1 base; unmatched junction nucleotides: 10.

The chain carries TRBV27 and TRBJ2-3, with D perhaps TRBD2 (6 bases). Germline V gene data show CDR1 as MNHEY and CDR2 as SMNVEV (reference sequence). The CDR3 runs 19 residues. V was clipped by 2 bases and J by 5 bases, with 26 bases between them. The CDR3, as DNA: TGTGCCAGCAGTTTAAAAGGGTTTGGGGGGACCAGGAGTCAAGATACGCAGTATTTT. Its protein is CASSLKGFGGTRSQDTQYF.

This clone showed up just once. The chain carries TRBV5-1 and TRBJ1-3; D is undetermined. Germline V gene lookup returns CDR1 SGHRS and CDR2 YFSETQ. The CDR3 is 16 amino acids. V was trimmed by 0 bases and J by 4 bases, leaving 14 bases between them. The CDR3 loop reads CASSLESLLSGNTIYF. CDR3 DNA: TGCGCCAGCAGCTTGGAGTCCCTTCTGTCGGGAAACACCATATATTTT.

The chain joins TRBV12-1 to TRBJ1-2; the DNA was not compared with TRBD1, the D call given in the table. TRBV12-1 is flagged as a pseudogene. The CDR3 has 12 residues. The CDR3 nucleotides read TGTGCCAGTGGGACAGGGAACTATGGCTACACCTTC. It encodes CASGTGNYGYTF.

The chain couples TRBV13 to TRBJ2-3; perhaps TRBD1 as D (5 bases). Trimming cost V 4 bases and J 5 bases, with 16 bases left between them. The CDR3 covers 15 residues. Per the germline V gene, CDR1 is PRHDT and CDR2 is FYEKMQ (reference sequence). The CDR3 DNA is TGTGCCAGCAGCTCCAAGGGGCCCCAGGAAGATACGCAGTATTTT. Encoded protein: CASSSKGPQEDTQYF.